The next 26 T cell receptor beta chains were all read from a single sample in a study of beta chain features in type 1 diabetes. Study-wide results and caveats: TCRB CDR3s were moderately but significantly shorter in Type 1 diabetes patients in all four CD4+ subsets.

The antigens for these receptors are not known. Sequenced material consisted of expressed TCRB transcripts (all of the isolated RNA was reverse transcribed). Generated by immunoSEQ multiplex PCR, the TCRdb table keeps only in-frame clones and is missing some. This sample has approximately 120,000 clones, with 17% found just once. The sequenced sample consisted of central memory CD4+ T cells from blood. These receptors all stem from a man younger than 35 with type 1 diabetes.

V and J are TRBV29-1 and TRBJ1-4; 7 positions agree with TRBD1. Germline V gene sequence: CDR1 SQVTM, CDR2 ANQGSEA. CDR3 length: 11 amino acids. J was trimmed by 8 bases and V by 7 bases; bases with no gene match: 4. CDR3 sequence: CSGGTDEKLFF. The CDR3 DNA reads as TGCAGCGGCGGGACAGACGAAAAACTGTTTTTT.

The V and J genes are TRBV27 and TRBJ2-6; 12 nucleotides match TRBD1. This CDR3 has 17 residues. In germline, CDR1 is MNHEY, CDR2 SMNVEV (reference sequence). With V trimmed by 6 bases and J by 2 bases, 5 bases remained unmatched. The chain's CDR3 is CASRRDRGLPGANVLTF. CDR3 sequence (DNA): TGTGCCAGCAGGCGGGACAGGGGGCTGCCTGGGGCCAACGTCCTGACTTTC. Full variable domain (remainder filled in from reference TRBV27 and TRBJ2-6): EAQVTQNPRYLITVTGKKLTVTCSQNMNHEYMSWYRQDPGLGLRQIYYSMNVEVTDKGDVPEGYKVSRKEKRNFPLILESPSPNQTSLYFCASRRDRGLPGANVLTFGAGSRLTVL.

The chain has TRBV7-2 and TRBJ2-7, with TRBD2 as a possible D gene (6 bases). Trimming took 4 bases from V and 3 from J, leaving 13 bases between them. Germline V gene lookup returns CDR1 SGHTA and CDR2 FQGNSA. The CDR3 spans 14 residues. CDR3 protein: CASSYDPGVYEQYF. DNA for the CDR3: TGTGCCAGCAGCTATGACCCGGGAGTCTACGAGCAGTACTTC. Drawing the rest from reference TRBV7-2 and TRBJ2-7, the complete variable domain is GAGVSQSPSNKVTEKGKDVELRCDPISGHTALYWYRQSLGQGLEFLIYFQGNSAPDKSGLPSDRFSAERTGGSVSTLTIQRTQQEDSAVYLCASSYDPGVYEQYFGPGTRLTVT.

The rearrangement links TRBV9 to TRBJ1-3; possible D gene TRBD1, 6 bases. The V end was cut by 3 bases, the J end by 0 bases, with 7 bases between. This CDR3 has 14 residues. Germline CDR1 and CDR2: SGDLS and YYNGEE. CDR3 amino acids: CASSDRASGNTIYF. CDR3 coding DNA: TGTGCCAGCAGCGACAGGGCCTCTGGAAACACCATATATTTT.

This clone has at least ten counts. The sample has other DNA sequences that encode this CDR3 too. V and J are TRBV29-1 and TRBJ2-1, with 7 bases lining up with TRBD1. This CDR3 has 14 residues. The V segment lost 3 bases and the J segment 6 bases; nucleotides outside the gene matches: 8. The germline V gene has CDR1 SQVTM and CDR2 ANQGSEA. In DNA form, the CDR3 reads TGCAGCGTTGATTCTAACCGGGACAGCAATGAGCAGTTCTTC. Translation: CSVDSNRDSNEQFF.

This clone was detected many times. V gene TRBV12-2 combines with J gene TRBJ2-4; the listed D gene, TRBD2, was not tested against the DNA. TRBV12-2 is noted as a pseudogene. The CDR3 has 11 amino acids. DNA of the CDR3: TGTGCAAGTCGCGAGTTAAACATTCAGTACTTC. This codes for CASRELNIQYF.

A few counts support this clone. This may be a read error: a much more frequent sequence differs by one nucleotide. The V and J genes are TRBV7-9 and TRBJ2-7, with D possibly TRBD1 on 6 matching bases. Per germline, CDR1 SEHNR and CDR2 FQNEAQ (reference sequence). This CDR3 is built from 14 residues. V shed 1 base and J shed 4 bases, with 11 bases lying between them. The CDR3 DNA reads as TGTGCCAGCAGCTTAGAGCCAGGGGATTACGAGCAGTACTTC. The encoded protein is CASSLEPGDYEQYF.

The chain joins TRBV30 to TRBJ1-5, with 7 bases fitting TRBD1. Unmatched junction bases numbered 6, after V lost 0 bases and J lost 10 bases. The germline V gene encodes CDR1 GTSNPN and CDR2 SVGIG (reference sequence). The CDR3 totals 13 residues. CDR3 sequence: CAWSVDRERPQHF. CDR3 in DNA: TGTGCCTGGAGTGTTGACAGGGAAAGACCCCAGCATTTT.

As concerns this clone: In the same sample, other DNA sequences code for this CDR3. The CDR3 sequence: CASSPTEDEQYF. In DNA, the CDR3 is TGTGCCAGCTCGCCGACGGAGGACGAGCAGTACTTC. The rearrangement joins TRBV18 to TRBJ2-7; a weak D match, TRBD2 (5 bases). Germline CDR1 KGHSH, CDR2 LQKENI. This CDR3 has 12 amino acids. Trimming took off 6 bases at V and 5 bases at J, with 11 bases between the two ends.

The J gene is TRBJ2-1, the V gene TRBV25-1, with D perhaps matching TRBD2 (5 bases). The CDR3 length is 12 residues. Germline values: CDR1 MGHDK, CDR2 SYGVNS. V dropped 6 bases and J dropped 7 bases, with 10 bases sitting between them. The CDR3 nucleotides read TGTGCCAGCAGCGTACTAGTTAATGAGCAGTTCTTC. Translation gives CASSVLVNEQFF. The full variable domain, completed using reference TRBV25-1 and TRBJ2-1, is EADIYQTPRYLVIGTGKKITLECSQTMGHDKMYWYQQDPGMELHLIHYSYGVNSTEKGDLSSESTVSRIRTEHFPLTLESARPSHTSQYLCASSVLVNEQFFGPGTRLTVL.

The chain has TRBV5-1 and TRBJ2-5; TRBD2 aligns across 7 bases. The V gene end was trimmed by 0 bases and the J gene end by 2 bases; junction bases not matched to a gene: 10. CDR3 size: 17 residues. In germline, CDR1 is SGHRS, CDR2 YFSETQ. CDR3 amino acids: CASSLAALAAGQETQYF. The DNA of the CDR3 is TGCGCCAGCAGCTTGGCCGCGCTAGCGGCAGGGCAAGAGACCCAGTACTTC.

This clone has only one observation. This sequence joins TRBV11-2 and TRBJ2-1; TRBD2 matches at 12 bases. The V gene end was trimmed by 5 bases and the J gene end by 0 bases; junction bases not matched to a gene: 8. This CDR3 contains 18 residues. Germline V gene lookup returns CDR1 SGHAT and CDR2 FQNNGV. CDR3 residues: CASSARLAGEGSYNEQFF. The CDR3, as DNA: TGTGCCAGCAGCGCCCGACTAGCGGGAGAGGGCTCCTACAATGAGCAGTTCTTC.

This chain uses TRBV18 with TRBJ2-7; possible D gene TRBD2, 6 bases. This CDR3 comprises 14 residues. V shed 5 bases and J shed 1 base, with 12 bases lying between them. Germline values: CDR1 KGHSH, CDR2 LQKENI. This CDR3 is CASSRDLESYEQYF. CDR3 DNA: TGTGCCAGCTCAAGGGACTTAGAATCCTACGAGCAGTACTTC. The variable domain in full, with the rest retrieved from reference TRBV18 and TRBJ2-7, is NAGVMQNPRHLVRRRGQEARLRCSPMKGHSHVYWYRQLPEEGLKFMVYLQKENIIDESGMPKERFSAEFPKEGPSILRIQQVVRGDSAAYFCASSRDLESYEQYFGPGTRLTVT.

This clone was observed a handful of times. The same CDR3 can be traced to other DNA sequences in this sample. The chain employs TRBV5-1 and TRBJ2-2; D is unresolved. The germline gives CDR1 SGHRS, CDR2 YFSETQ. CDR3 length equals 13 residues. Trimming removed 0 bases from V and 1 base from J, with 1 base in between. The CDR3 protein is CASSLGNTGELFF. The CDR3 region has the DNA TGCGCCAGCAGCTTGGGGAACACCGGGGAGCTGTTTTTT.

The chain uses TRBV5-1 and TRBJ2-1; no firm D call. Germline lookup yields CDR1 SGHRS and CDR2 YFSETQ. V lost 4 bases, J lost 6 bases, and 5 bases lay in between. The CDR3 runs 11 residues. As DNA, the CDR3 is TGCGCCAGCAGCACCTTCAATGAGCAGTTCTTC. Its protein product is CASSTFNEQFF.

This sequence joins TRBV11-1 and TRBJ1-5; D is uncertain. In germline, CDR1 is SGHAT, CDR2 FQDESV (reference sequence). This CDR3 is built from 13 residues. Trimming removed 2 bases at V and 3 bases at J, with 5 bases between. This chain's CDR3 is CASSLQFNQPQHF. CDR3 DNA: TGTGCCAGCAGCTTACAGTTCAATCAGCCCCAGCATTTT.

The chain uses TRBV5-1 and TRBJ1-1; D unresolved. Between the trimmed V and J ends, which lost 0 bases and 7 bases, there was a span of 10 bases. In germline, CDR1 is SGHRS, CDR2 YFSETQ. The length of the CDR3 is 13 residues. The CDR3 loop is CASSLAREHEAFF. The CDR3 DNA reads as TGCGCCAGCAGCTTGGCCCGTGAGCATGAAGCTTTCTTT.

The chain employs TRBV9 and TRBJ2-5, with D possibly being TRBD1 or TRBD2 (5 bases each). The CDR3 totals 15 residues. Germline assignment: CDR1 SGDLS and CDR2 YYNGEE. Trimming took off 2 bases at V and 4 bases at J, with 15 bases between the two ends. CDR3 sequence reads: CASSVRDGLGETQYF. The CDR3 coding sequence is TGTGCCAGCAGCGTTCGGGACGGCCTGGGAGAGACCCAGTACTTC.

Many counts were recorded for this clone. J is TRBJ2-7 and V is TRBV6-1; D may be TRBD2 (6 bases). Germline V lookup: CDR1 MNHNS, CDR2 SASEGT. The CDR3 runs 15 residues. Trimming pared 0 bases from V and 7 bases from J, leaving 16 bases between. The CDR3: CASSEAGPRDREQYF. For the CDR3, the DNA is TGTGCCAGCAGTGAAGCGGGACCGCGGGATCGGGAGCAGTACTTC.

The chain is built from TRBV4-1 and TRBJ1-3, with 8 positions matching TRBD1. The CDR3 sequence is 18 residues long. Losses at the gene ends were 4 bases for V and 2 bases for J; bases not matched to a gene: 13. Germline values: CDR1 MGHRA, CDR2 YSYEKL. The CDR3 nucleotides read TGCGCCAGCAGCCGAGGATCCGGACAGGGAGGACCTGGAAACACCATATATTTT. It is translated as CASSRGSGQGGPGNTIYF.

There are a few counts of this clone. This sequence joins TRBV7-2 and TRBJ2-2; 10 nucleotides agree with TRBD2. V was pared by 5 bases and J by 4 bases, with 4 bases of the junction left unmatched. The V gene's germline CDR1 is SGHTA and CDR2 FQGNSA. The CDR3 has 15 residues. The CDR3 sequence: CASSTSSGGTGELFF. The CDR3 DNA reads as TGTGCCAGCAGCACCTCTAGCGGGGGCACCGGGGAGCTGTTTTTT.

This chain connects TRBV7-2 to TRBJ2-7; 9 bases align to TRBD1. Per the germline V gene, CDR1 is SGHTA and CDR2 is FQGNSA. This CDR3 has 16 amino acids. The J segment lost 5 bases and the V segment lost 6 bases, leaving 14 bases of the junction unmatched. CDR3 amino acids: CASRSPGQGPTHEQYF. For the CDR3, the DNA is TGTGCCAGCAGGTCTCCGGGACAGGGACCAACGCACGAGCAGTACTTC.

This rearrangement joins TRBV30 to TRBJ1-1; possibly TRBD1 for D (5 bases). The CDR3 covers 12 residues. Germline lookup yields CDR1 GTSNPN and CDR2 SVGIG (reference sequence). The V and J ends lost 2 bases and 10 bases respectively, with 14 bases between them. The CDR3 spells CAWSPRDGGAFF. CDR3 nucleotides: TGTGCCTGGAGTCCCAGGGATGGGGGAGCTTTCTTT. Variable domain in full (rest from reference TRBV30 and TRBJ1-1): SQTIHQWPATLVQPVGSPLSLECTVEGTSNPNLYWYRQAAGRGLQLLFYSVGIGQISSEVPQNLSASRPQDRQFILSSKKLLLSDSGFYLCAWSPRDGGAFFGQGTRLTVV.

This clone was recorded at least ten times. The chain employs TRBV25-1 and TRBJ2-3; D is unresolved. V lost 8 bases to trimming and J lost 4 bases, with 7 bases between them. Germline V gene lookup returns CDR1 MGHDK and CDR2 SYGVNS. This CDR3 has 11 amino acids. The CDR3 nucleotides are TGTGCCAGCGGTGGTGCAGATACGCAGTATTTT. Amino acids: CASGGADTQYF.

This clone was counted a few times. The chain joins TRBV9 to TRBJ2-1; tentative D call: TRBD2 (6 bases). Trimming shortened V by 0 bases and J by 4 bases, and 11 bases separated the two germline ends. Germline values: CDR1 SGDLS, CDR2 YYNGEE. There are 15 residues in the CDR3. CDR3 coding DNA: TGTGCCAGCAGCGTAGGACCCAGCGGGTACAATGAGCAGTTCTTC. Its translation: CASSVGPSGYNEQFF.

This clone was observed a handful of times. The chain has TRBV6-5 and TRBJ2-3, with unresolved D. Trimming shortened V by 2 bases and J by 0 bases, and 9 bases separated the two germline ends. The CDR3 consists of 15 residues. Germline CDR1 and CDR2: MNHEY and SVGAGI. CDR3 loop: CASSYNHPSTDTQYF. Here the CDR3 DNA reads TGTGCCAGCAGTTACAACCACCCGAGCACAGATACGCAGTATTTT.